This T cell receptor (beta chain) was sequenced in a study of beta chain features in type 1 diabetes. Findings of the study overall: cDNA-based sequencing might over-represent cells highly expressing TCR.

Sorting based on CD45RO/CCR7/CD25/CD127/CD95/CD27 separated CD4+ naive, central memory, regulatory and stem cell-like memory cells. The isolated RNA, all of it, was reverse transcribed, so expressed TCRB transcripts were what got sequenced. Some clones are missing from TCRdb's copy, which holds only in-frame ones; the method was immunoSEQ multiplex PCR. The table shows 500,000 to 700,000 clones, with around 15% occurring only once. Note on this clone: Its cognate antigen is unknown.

V was shortened by 0 bases and J by 6 bases, with 9 bases between the two germline ends. The germline gives CDR1 KGHSH, CDR2 LQKENI. The CDR3 runs 14 residues. The sequence was obtained from a young man in good health. This chain joins TRBV18 and TRBJ2-1; no clear D. The sequenced sample consisted of naive CD4+ T cells from blood. CDR3 in DNA: TGTGCCAGCTCACCACCGGTGACTTCCAATGAGCAGTTCTTC. Translated, it gives CASSPPVTSNEQFF.